The entry that follows covers one T cell receptor (beta chain) sequence. Noted time point: patch test 3, about 24 weeks after DPC sensitization. Treatment here: therapeutic diphenylcyclopropenone sensitization with weekly scalp DPC. This sample was included in a study of human T cells and chemical hapten exposure. The CDR3 length is 14 residues. Deletions cut 0 bases from V and 6 bases from J, with 8 bases between. Germline-derived CDR1 and CDR2 are LGHNA and YNFKEQ. TCRdb processed the RACE reads anew with MiXCR; each CDR3 protein has one entry. The sample includes some 170,000 distinct CDR3 sequences, roughly a quarter of them seen just once.

The chain links TRBV4-2 to TRBJ1-4; D is undetermined. The material sequenced was whole blood, taken in connection with sensitization to the hapten diphenylcyclopropenone (DPC). The clonotype comes from a woman aged 18-35 years with alopecia areata. Some clones in this sample may be carry-over from other donors' samples. The CDR3 spells CASSQDGGDEKLFF. The CDR3, as DNA: TGTGCCAGCAGCCAAGATGGAGGCGATGAAAAACTGTTTTTT.